The clone carrying this T cell receptor (beta chain) appeared a single time. What it recognizes is unknown. CDR3 size: 14 residues. Germline CDR1 and CDR2: LGHNA and YNFKEQ. Trimming took off 4 bases at V and 5 bases at J, with 14 bases between the two ends. The data derive from a study of immune evolution from preneoplasia to lung adenocarcinoma. Study-level background: HLA loss of heterozygosity: 7% AIS, around 16% MIA, over 25% ADC, none AAH. General study findings and limits: Clonality was highest in normal lung, lower in later-stage lesions apparently. Normal lung had the highest top T cell clone frequencies.

Data came from immunoSEQ multiplex PCR; TCRdb stores just in-frame clones and leaves some out. The data contain roughly 9,000 clones, 77% of them singletons. Patients had resection in Japan or China between the mid-2010s and the late 2010s. The receptor comes from a person between 60 and 79 years old with lung adenocarcinoma. This sequence joins TRBV4-2 and TRBJ1-2; D gene unclear. The sequenced material came from FFPE lung adenocarcinoma in situ tissue. CDR3 sequence reads: CASSRWYTTYGYTF. Here the CDR3 DNA reads TGTGCCAGCAGCCGGTGGTACACCACATATGGCTACACCTTC.